This T cell receptor beta chain stems from a study of T cells in localized non-small cell lung cancer. Study results and caveats: A higher density of T cells in blood coincided with extended overall survival. Only one tumor region went through sequencing, so heterogeneity may still be there. In uninvolved adjacent lung, T cell clonality reached its highest value, exceeding tumor. Detection in adjacent lung was observed for a median around 59 of the top 100 tumor clones.

Profiling relied on immunoSEQ multiplex PCR, and the TCRdb table lists in-frame clones only, not all of them. The sample carries 70,000 to 75,000 clones, around 84% recorded once. The CDR3 runs to 12 residues. Trimming left V 6 bases short and J 7 bases short, with 12 bases between. Germline CDR1 and CDR2: SGHVS and FQNEAQ. As for this clone: Its antigen is unidentified.

The receptor's source is a female donor at least 60 years old with stage I lung adenocarcinoma. The starting material was peripheral blood, obtained before any cancer treatment. V gene TRBV7-8 combines with J gene TRBJ1-1, with D maybe TRBD1 (6 bases). The CDR3 here is CASSYTGIEAFF. The DNA for the CDR3 is TGTGCCAGCAGTTATACAGGGATTGAAGCTTTCTTT.